Following are 5 T cell receptor beta chains from one sample sequenced in a study of blood T cells in healthy people across ages (dated by TCRdb to the mid-2010s). Library generation was performed with 5' RACE. The sequencer listed for this sample is Illumina HiSeq 2500. A second PCR of roughly 7 to 11 cycles was performed with a sample-barcoded 5' primer and a J-beta primer mix. Clones were called with MiXCR by TCRdb after fastp trimmed the public reads at Q25, and only in-frame beta chains were retained. Every distinct CDR3 protein forms one entry, paired with its most common genes and DNA. This sample holds about 1.7 million distinct CDR3 sequences; approximately 30% were observed only once. The top ten constitute 6.5% to 8.5% of the sample. The specimen was blood. Receptors were obtained from a woman aged 25-40 years in good health.

Written as DNA, the CDR3 is TGTGCCGTCTCAGGGGGGGGTGATACGCAGTATTTT. It translates to CAVSGGGDTQYF. The chain links TRBV10-3 to TRBJ2-3, with D perhaps assigned TRBD1 or TRBD2 (7 bases each). V lost 11 bases, J lost 6 bases, and 15 bases lay in between. CDR3 length: 12 amino acids. Germline CDR1 ENHRY, CDR2 SYGVKD.

The chain couples TRBV5-1 to TRBJ1-2; D might be TRBD1 (6 bases). The CDR3 contains 13 residues. V was pared by 3 bases and J by 1 base, with 7 bases between. Germline CDR1 SGHRS, CDR2 YFSETQ. The CDR3 region is CASSWTDNYGYTF. CDR3 coding DNA: TGCGCCAGCAGCTGGACAGATAACTATGGCTACACCTTC.

The gene calls are TRBV6-6 and TRBJ2-3, with TRBD2 matching over 7 bases. CDR3 length: 17 residues. Trimming took 4 bases from V and 5 from J; bases not matched to a gene: 15. Per germline, CDR1 MNHNY and CDR2 SVGAGI (reference sequence). The CDR3 is CASSSMGGTNSGDTQYF. The CDR3 coding sequence is TGTGCCAGCAGTTCCATGGGGGGGACCAACTCGGGAGATACGCAGTATTTT.

This clonotype was seen ten or more times. V and J are TRBV6-1 and TRBJ1-2, with 9 bases aligning to TRBD1. The V gene end was trimmed by 6 bases and the J gene end by 3 bases; junction bases not matched to a gene: 2. CDR1 and CDR2 (germline): MNHNS, SASEGT. This CDR3 region has 13 residues. The CDR3 coding sequence is TGTGCCAGCAGACAGGGGGCCGACTATGGCTACACCTTC. It translates to CASRQGADYGYTF.

Note on this clonotype: A much larger clone differs from this one at a single base, so this may be a read error. The rearrangement uses TRBV29-1 and TRBJ1-2; unclear D gene. The CDR3 is made up of 13 amino acids. Looked up from germline, CDR1 is SQVTM and CDR2 is ANQGSEA. V gave up 6 bases and J gave up 9 bases, with 20 bases separating them. Written as DNA, the CDR3 is TGCAGCGTATGCTATCCGGGCGCCGGGAGCTACACCTTC. This translates into CSVCYPGAGSYTF. Filled out from reference TRBV29-1 and TRBJ1-2, the complete variable domain reads SAVISQKPSRDICQRGTSLTIQCQVDSQVTMMFWYRQQPGQSLTLIATANQGSEATYESGFVIDKFPISRPNLTFSTLTVSNMSPEDSSIYLCSVCYPGAGSYTFGSGTRLTVV.